Listed below are T cell receptor beta chains from one sample, sequenced in a study of cytomegalovirus exposure and HLA in healthy donors. The assay was immunoSEQ multiplex PCR, and TCRdb's table has in-frame clones only and misses some. Of hundreds of thousands of clones in the sample, 80% to 95% are singletons; the top ten hold around 3.3%. What was sequenced was PBMCs. The receptors derive from a woman aged 25-40 years in good health and CMV-seronegative. Both conserved end residues are part of each CDR3. The D gene is left open where the match is weak. The size entry is marked missing in some rows and otherwise reads once, few, many or a size class.

CDR3 | DNA | J | D | V | size
CASSSPDRGTEAFF | TGTGCCAGCAGCTCGCCCGACAGGGGGACTGAAGCTTTCTTT | TRBJ1-1 | TRBD1 | TRBV7-3 | NA
CASSLMSGNEQFF | TGTGCCAGCAGCTTGATGAGCGGAAATGAGCAGTTCTTC | TRBJ2-1 | NA | TRBV7-3 | NA
CASSPSIAGSYEQYF | TGTGCCAGTAGTCCTTCCATAGCTGGTTCCTACGAGCAGTACTTC | TRBJ2-7 | NA | TRBV19 | NA
CASSPNSGSSETQYF | TGTGCCAGCAGTCCTAATTCTGGGTCCTCGGAGACCCAGTACTTC | TRBJ2-5 | NA | TRBV6-5 | NA
CASSLVGGRAADTQYF | TGCGCCAGCAGCTTGGTAGGCGGGAGAGCCGCAGATACGCAGTATTTT | TRBJ2-3 | TRBD2 | TRBV5-1 | NA
CASSPRARVGLEQYF | TGTGCCAGCTCACCACGGGCGAGGGTGGGTCTGGAGCAGTACTTC | TRBJ2-7 | NA | TRBV18 | few
CASSSHGMTPYTGELFF | TGTGCCAGCAGCTCCCACGGGATGACCCCGTACACCGGGGAGCTGTTTTTT | TRBJ2-2 | NA | TRBV5-6 | NA
CASRPGTGHNQPQHF | TGTGCCAGCAGGCCCGGGACAGGGCACAATCAGCCCCAGCATTTT | TRBJ1-5 | TRBD1 | TRBV28 | NA
CASSLQGLDRVGYTF | TGTGCCAGCAGCTTACAGGGATTAGACCGGGTTGGCTACACCTTC | TRBJ1-2 | NA | TRBV7-3 | NA
CASRDAPRYEQYF | TGTGCCAGCAGGGACGCTCCCCGCTACGAGCAGTACTTC | TRBJ2-7 | NA | TRBV28 | NA
CASSSAGSSGNTIYF | TGCGCCAGCAGCAGTGCGGGGAGCTCTGGAAACACCATATATTTT | TRBJ1-3 | NA | TRBV5-1 | once
CASSLADSSYEQYF | TGTGCCAGCAGCTTGGCCGACTCCTCCTACGAGCAGTACTTC | TRBJ2-7 | NA | TRBV5-5 | once
CASHGTLNTEAFF | TGTGCCAGTCACGGGACCTTGAACACTGAAGCTTTCTTT | TRBJ1-1 | NA | TRBV19 | NA
CASTFLGSNYGYTF | TGTGCCAGCACCTTTCTGGGGTCTAACTATGGCTACACCTTC | TRBJ1-2 | NA | TRBV5-6 | NA
CASSPTRLGGLGNYGYTF | TGCGCCAGCAGCCCAACCAGGCTCGGGGGGCTGGGTAACTATGGCTACACCTTC | TRBJ1-2 | NA | TRBV4-3 | NA
CASSAGDRGTSYEQYF | TGTGCCAGCAGCGCCGGAGACAGGGGAACGTCCTACGAGCAGTACTTC | TRBJ2-7 | TRBD1 | TRBV9 | NA
CAISEGTGRNQPQHF | TGTGCCATCAGTGAAGGGACAGGGAGGAATCAGCCCCAGCATTTT | TRBJ1-5 | TRBD1 | TRBV10-3 | NA
CASSTGGQGATDTQYF | TGCGCCAGCAGCACGGGGGGACAGGGGGCCACAGATACGCAGTATTTT | TRBJ2-3 | TRBD1 | TRBV5-1 | NA
CASSGVWDTGELFF | TGTGCCAGCAGCGGAGTTTGGGACACCGGGGAGCTGTTTTTT | TRBJ2-2 | NA | TRBV7-9 | NA
CSVVWTDSYEQYF | TGCAGCGTTGTATGGACAGACTCCTACGAGCAGTACTTC | TRBJ2-7 | NA | TRBV29-1 | NA
CASSSGQGLRGYTF | TGTGCCAGCAGTTCCGGACAGGGGTTGAGGGGCTACACCTTC | TRBJ1-2 | TRBD1 | TRBV28 | NA
CASSRWGPDEQYF | TGTGCCAGCAGCAGATGGGGCCCCGACGAGCAGTACTTC | TRBJ2-7 | NA | TRBV21-1 | NA
CASSGVSSTEAFF | TGTGCCAGCAGCGGAGTCTCGAGTACTGAAGCTTTCTTT | TRBJ1-1 | NA | TRBV28 | NA
CASSYSPGQASGGYTF | TGTGCCAGCAGTTACTCACCCGGACAGGCCAGCGGGGGCTACACCTTC | TRBJ1-2 | TRBD1 | TRBV6-6 | NA
CASSWRTGRNEQFF | TGTGCCAGCAGTTGGAGGACAGGGAGAAATGAGCAGTTCTTC | TRBJ2-1 | TRBD1 | TRBV28 | NA
CSVQDPGEAFF | TGCAGCGTTCAGGATCCCGGTGAAGCTTTCTTT | TRBJ1-1 | NA | TRBV29-1 | NA
CASSQESPGDTYEQYF | TGCGCCAGCAGCCAAGAAAGCCCAGGGGATACCTACGAGCAGTACTTC | TRBJ2-7 | NA | TRBV4-1 | NA
CASSPRQGTGLAITDTQYF | TGTGCCAGCTCACCTCGACAGGGGACCGGACTAGCGATTACAGATACGCAGTATTTT | TRBJ2-3 | NA | TRBV18 | few
CASSAGTGWPEAFF | TGTGCCAGTAGCGCCGGGACAGGGTGGCCTGAAGCTTTCTTT | TRBJ1-1 | TRBD1 | TRBV19 | NA